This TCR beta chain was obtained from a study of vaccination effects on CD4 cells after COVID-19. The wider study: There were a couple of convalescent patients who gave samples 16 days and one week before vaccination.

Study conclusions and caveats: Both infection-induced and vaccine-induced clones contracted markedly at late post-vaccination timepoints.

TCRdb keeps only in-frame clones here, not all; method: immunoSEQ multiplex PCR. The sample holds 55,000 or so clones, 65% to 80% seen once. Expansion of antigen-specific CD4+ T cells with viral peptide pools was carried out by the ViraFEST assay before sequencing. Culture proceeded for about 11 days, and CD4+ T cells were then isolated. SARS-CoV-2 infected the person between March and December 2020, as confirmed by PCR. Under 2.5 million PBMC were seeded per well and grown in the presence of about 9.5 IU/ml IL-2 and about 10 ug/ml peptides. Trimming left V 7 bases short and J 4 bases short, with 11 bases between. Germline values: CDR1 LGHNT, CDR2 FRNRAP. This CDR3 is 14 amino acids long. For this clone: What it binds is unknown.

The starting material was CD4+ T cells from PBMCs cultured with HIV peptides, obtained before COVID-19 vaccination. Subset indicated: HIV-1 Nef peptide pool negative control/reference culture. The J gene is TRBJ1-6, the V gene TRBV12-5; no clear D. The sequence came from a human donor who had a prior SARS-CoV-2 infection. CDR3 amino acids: CASAPGSYNSPLHF. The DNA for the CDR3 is TGTGCTAGTGCCCCCGGGTCGTATAATTCACCCCTCCACTTT.